This TCR beta chain comes out of a study of shared clonotypes between healthy human individuals. Findings of the study overall: Naive CD4 clonotypes were shared across several donors at 5% to 6%. Sampling used blood alone; tissue repertoires probably differ.

Some clones are missing from TCRdb's copy, which holds only in-frame ones; the method was immunoSEQ multiplex PCR. Of about 710,000 clones detected, 73% appear once; the ten largest clones hold around 1.7%. Trimming removed 0 bases from V and 3 bases from J, with 21 bases in between. The germline V gene has CDR1 ENHRY and CDR2 SYGVKD. The CDR3 is 18 residues long. Only one count was recorded for this clone. Its antigen is as yet unknown. This chain uses TRBV10-3 with TRBJ2-7, with TRBD1 as a possible D gene (6 bases). The TCR was taken from a woman aged 30 to 39 in good health. Sequences were obtained from memory CD4+ T cells sorted from blood. Subset denoted: CD45RA-negative fraction. The CDR3 sequence is CAISESRGPDSLNYEQYF. The CDR3 nucleotides are TGTGCCATCAGTGAGTCGAGGGGCCCGGACAGTCTCAACTACGAGCAGTACTTC.